Listed below are T cell receptor beta chains from one sample, sequenced in a study of T cell responses to AZD1222 COVID-19 vaccine. Here immunoSEQ multiplex PCR was the method, and the copy in TCRdb shows in-frame clones only, minus some. Of roughly 150,000 clones listed, approximately 89% are singletons. Sequenced here: peripheral blood, sampled on day 0 of AZD1222 vaccination. The receptors stem from an adult in good health. Each CDR3 is given with its conserved first and last residue. A D gene is named only where the DNA matches it firmly. Not every row has a clone size; where given, it reads once, few, many or a size class.

clone size,V gene,D gene,J gene,CDR3 DNA,CDR3 protein
NA,TRBV10-3,TRBD1,TRBJ2-5,TGTGCCATCAGTGAGTCCCAGACAGGGAGGACCCAGTACTTC,CAISESQTGRTQYF
NA,TRBV19,TRBD1,TRBJ1-1,TGTGCCAGTACCCAGGACAGGGTAAACACTGAAGCTTTCTTT,CASTQDRVNTEAFF
NA,TRBV27,NA,TRBJ1-1,TGTGCCAGCAGTTTGAGTCCTAACTTGAACACTGAAGCTTTCTTT,CASSLSPNLNTEAFF
NA,TRBV28,NA,TRBJ1-2,TGTGCCAGCAGGATGTGGCAGGGGAAAGATGGCTACACCTTC,CASRMWQGKDGYTF
NA,TRBV27,NA,TRBJ2-1,TGTGCCAGCAGTCCTCCCGGGACTTTAGTCCATGAGCAGTTCTTC,CASSPPGTLVHEQFF
once,TRBV7-2,NA,TRBJ2-7,TGTGCCAGCAGCTTAGCGCGCTCCACCTACGAGCAGTACTTC,CASSLARSTYEQYF
once,TRBV27,NA,TRBJ2-5,TGTGCCAGCAGCCTGGGGACCAGAGGGGAGACCCAGTACTTC,CASSLGTRGETQYF
NA,TRBV6-5,NA,TRBJ2-1,TGTGCCAGCAGTTACCGTGGCAGACGGGGCTACAATGAGCAGTTCTTC,CASSYRGRRGYNEQFF
NA,TRBV19,NA,TRBJ1-6,TGTGCCAGTAGTGTGGTTTCCTATAATTCACCCCTCCACTTT,CASSVVSYNSPLHF
NA,TRBV15,NA,TRBJ2-1,TGTGCCACCAGCGCTTCTAGTGCCTACAATGAGCAGTTCTTC,CATSASSAYNEQFF
once,TRBV5-1,TRBD2,TRBJ2-1,TGCGCCAGCAGCCCTGGACTAGCGGGAGGAAACTACAATGAGCAGTTCTTC,CASSPGLAGGNYNEQFF
once,TRBV5-4,TRBD2,TRBJ2-2,TGTGCCAGCAGCTTTGGGGCGGGAGCATCGACCGGGGAGCTGTTTTTT,CASSFGAGASTGELFF
NA,TRBV7-3,NA,TRBJ2-7,TGTGCCAGCAGCCCCGGTGGCGGACCTCAGCCCTACGAGCAGTACTTC,CASSPGGGPQPYEQYF
NA,TRBV3-1/TRBV3-2,TRBD1,TRBJ2-2,TGTGCCAGCAGAAAAGACAGGGGGCGGGCCGGGGAGCTGTTTTTT,CASRKDRGRAGELFF
NA,TRBV28,NA,TRBJ1-3,TGTGCCAGCAGTCCACCTCGGATTGGAAACACCATATATTTT,CASSPPRIGNTIYF
NA,TRBV9,TRBD2,TRBJ2-5,TGTGCCAGCAGCCTAGGCGTGATGACGGGACTAGGGGAGACCCAGTACTTC,CASSLGVMTGLGETQYF
NA,TRBV29-1,NA,TRBJ2-2,TGCAGCGTTGGGTCCCAGGCGAACAGCGCCGGGGAGCTGTTTTTT,CSVGSQANSAGELFF
NA,TRBV9,TRBD2,TRBJ2-1,TGTGCCAGCAGCCCTGGACTAGCGGGAACTCGTGAGCAGTTCTTC,CASSPGLAGTREQFF
NA,TRBV19,NA,TRBJ2-7,TGTGCCAGTAGACAGGGCCCCTACGAGCAGTACTTC,CASRQGPYEQYF
once,TRBV24-1,NA,TRBJ2-3,TGTGCCACCAGTGTTCCGGGATCGAAGACAGATACGCAGTATTTT,CATSVPGSKTDTQYF
NA,TRBV5-4,TRBD1,TRBJ2-7,TGTGCCGGGGGGGGACAGGGCCGCTACGAGCAGTACTTC,CAGGGQGRYEQYF
NA,TRBV5-4,TRBD2,TRBJ2-1,TGTGCCAGCAGCTCGCGGACTAGTATAGGCAATGAGCAGTTCTTC,CASSSRTSIGNEQFF
NA,TRBV28,NA,TRBJ1-1,TGTGCCAGCAGTTTGGGGGGGAGAGAAGCTTTCTTT,CASSLGGREAFF
NA,TRBV28,NA,TRBJ1-4,TGTGCCAGCAGGAGGGCGGCTAATGAAAAACTGTTTTTT,CASRRAANEKLFF
NA,TRBV5-1,TRBD2,TRBJ2-1,TGCGCCAGCAGCACCTTAGCGGGAGGCAATGAGCAGTTCTTC,CASSTLAGGNEQFF
NA,TRBV6-1,NA,TRBJ2-1,TGTGCCAGCACTGAAACTCGGGACTCGACGAATGAGCAGTTCTTC,CASTETRDSTNEQFF
NA,TRBV10-3,NA,TRBJ1-6,TGTGCCATCAGTGCGGACCCCGCGGGATCTAATTCACCCCTCCACTTT,CAISADPAGSNSPLHF
NA,TRBV7-3,TRBD2,TRBJ2-7,TGTGCCAGCAGCTCCGGATTAGCGGGAGACGAGCAGTACTTC,CASSSGLAGDEQYF
NA,TRBV4-3,NA,TRBJ1-1,TGCGCCAGCAGCCAAGCGGGCAGGAAGAACACTGAAGCTTTCTTT,CASSQAGRKNTEAFF
NA,TRBV7-8,NA,TRBJ1-2,TGTGCCAGCAGCTTAAGCACAGGGAATGGCTACACCTTC,CASSLSTGNGYTF
NA,TRBV12-5,TRBD1,TRBJ2-7,TGTGCTAGAGCGCGGGGTAGCTTGCGGACAGGGCGTTACGAGCAGTACTTC,CARARGSLRTGRYEQYF
few,TRBV4-2,NA,TRBJ1-1,TGTGCCAGCAGCCAAGACTTCCCGGGACACTTGAACACTGAAGCTTTCTTT,CASSQDFPGHLNTEAFF
NA,TRBV2,NA,TRBJ1-4,TGTGCCAGCCAAGTTGCGGGCCAGCCCGATCCCGAAGGGGATGAAAAACTGTTTTTT,CASQVAGQPDPEGDEKLFF
NA,TRBV6-6,TRBD2,TRBJ2-5,TGTGCCAGCAGTCCCCGAACGGGAGGGCCCCGCGGGGGGACCCAGTACTTC,CASSPRTGGPRGGTQYF
few,TRBV7-2,TRBD1,TRBJ1-2,TGTGCCAGCAGCTTAGGGCCAGGGGGTTTGTATGGCTACACCTTC,CASSLGPGGLYGYTF
NA,TRBV7-8,NA,TRBJ1-1,TGTGCCAGCAGCTTAGTCACGAACACTGAAGCTTTCTTT,CASSLVTNTEAFF
NA,TRBV2,NA,TRBJ1-1,TGTGCCAGCAGTGGTTCTCGGGGGTTTGGAACTGAAGCTTTCTTT,CASSGSRGFGTEAFF
NA,TRBV9,TRBD1,TRBJ2-2,TGTGCCAGCAGCGGCCGACAGGGGGCCACCGGGGAGCTGTTTTTT,CASSGRQGATGELFF
NA,TRBV5-1,NA,TRBJ2-5,TGCGCCAGCAGCCCCCGGACAGAAGAGACCCAGTACTTC,CASSPRTEETQYF
NA,TRBV28,TRBD1,TRBJ1-5,TGTGCCAGCAGTCCCCAACAGGGGGAGATCAGTCAGCCCCAGCATTTT,CASSPQQGEISQPQHF
NA,TRBV7-2,TRBD2,TRBJ2-7,TGTGCCAGCAGCTCGGGACTAGCGGTCTACGAGCAGTACTTC,CASSSGLAVYEQYF
NA,TRBV19,TRBD1,TRBJ1-2,TGTGCCAGTAGTACCCCATCGACAGGGGTTGGCTACACCTTC,CASSTPSTGVGYTF
once,TRBV5-6,NA,TRBJ2-7,TGTGCCAGCGGCTCCGGCGCGAGCTCCTACGAGCAGTACTTC,CASGSGASSYEQYF
NA,TRBV18,NA,TRBJ1-1,TGTGCCAGCTCACGGGACACCTTGAACACTGAAGCTTTCTTT,CASSRDTLNTEAFF
NA,TRBV11-1,TRBD1,TRBJ2-1,TGTGCCAGCAGCTACCGGGACAGATATTACAATGAGCAGTTCTTC,CASSYRDRYYNEQFF